The 24 T cell receptor beta chains presented below share a single source sample, sequenced in a study of neurological immune-mediated disorders. TCRdb analysed the 5' RACE reads with MiXCR anew, one entry per CDR3 protein. The repertoire consists of approximately 60,000 distinct CDR3 sequences, with more than 3.5% occurring once and the leading ten covering roughly 2.7%. The source material was PBMCs. The receptors were gathered from a man in his forties or fifties with multiple sclerosis.

This clonotype has ten or more counts. V usage is TRBV10-3 and J usage is TRBJ2-3; no firm D call. The CDR3 sequence is 15 residues long. Germline CDR1 and CDR2: ENHRY and SYGVKD. Trimming left V 0 bases short and J 3 bases short, with 10 bases between. The CDR3 reads CAISESGSRTDTQYF. CDR3 nucleotide sequence: TGTGCCATCAGTGAGTCGGGTAGTCGGACAGATACGCAGTATTTT.

Many counts were recorded for this clonotype. The chain couples TRBV18 to TRBJ2-1; D call uncertain. Germline V gene lookup returns CDR1 KGHSH and CDR2 LQKENI. V lost 3 bases and J 5 bases, leaving 11 bases between the germline ends. The CDR3 consists of 14 residues. The CDR3 protein is CASSPPVGDNEQFF. CDR3 DNA sequence: TGTGCCAGCTCACCCCCTGTAGGTGACAATGAGCAGTTCTTC.

This clonotype was seen ten or more times. The rearrangement joins TRBV4-1 to TRBJ1-5, with unresolved D. The germline V gene encodes CDR1 MGHRA and CDR2 YSYEKL. Trimming pared 1 base from V and 9 bases from J, leaving 13 bases between. There are 14 residues in the CDR3. CDR3 sequence: CASSQVAALRPQHF. The CDR3 DNA is TGCGCCAGCAGCCAAGTGGCGGCCCTACGGCCCCAGCATTTT.

This clonotype was seen ten or more times. This chain links TRBV3-1 with TRBJ2-5; D uncertain. Germline-derived CDR1 and CDR2 are LGHDT and YNNKEL (reference sequence). Deletions cut 3 bases from V and 5 bases from J, with 16 bases between. The CDR3 has 15 amino acids. The CDR3 nucleotides are TGTGCCAGCAGCCACCCCACCGTAGTCGTGGAGACCCAGTACTTC. Amino acids: CASSHPTVVVETQYF.

This clonotype was picked up many times. The V gene is TRBV5-1, the J gene TRBJ1-1; TRBD1 is a possible D gene (6 bases). V lost 4 bases to trimming and J lost 5 bases, with 18 bases between them. Per the germline V gene, CDR1 is SGHRS and CDR2 is YFSETQ. This CDR3 spans 15 amino acids. The DNA for the CDR3 is TGCGCCAGCAGCCCTGGGGGGGCTCGGGGTACTGAAGCTTTCTTT. Encoded protein: CASSPGGARGTEAFF.

This clonotype was observed at least ten times. The rearrangement links TRBV7-9 to TRBJ2-1; no firm D call. The CDR3 has 15 residues. Trimming left V 1 base short and J 0 bases short, with 7 bases between. Germline CDR1 and CDR2: SEHNR and FQNEAQ (reference sequence). This chain's CDR3 is CASSLGTSSYNEQFF. DNA for the CDR3: TGTGCCAGCAGCTTAGGGACCAGCTCCTACAATGAGCAGTTCTTC.

This clonotype was observed many times. The rearrangement uses TRBV14 and TRBJ2-3; D is unresolved. With 4 bases removed from V and 0 bases from J, the gap between germline ends came to 8 bases. Germline-derived CDR1 and CDR2 are SGHDN and FVKESK. The CDR3 contains 14 residues. CDR3 sequence (DNA): TGTGCCAGCAGCCCCAGACCAAGCACAGATACGCAGTATTTT. It encodes CASSPRPSTDTQYF.

This clonotype was observed a handful of times. V gene TRBV5-1 combines with J gene TRBJ1-4; D call uncertain. In germline, CDR1 is SGHRS, CDR2 YFSETQ. V gave up 2 bases and J gave up 3 bases, with 8 bases separating them. The CDR3 is made up of 14 amino acids. This chain's CDR3 is CASSLGSSNEKLFF. The CDR3 DNA follows: TGCGCCAGCAGCTTAGGGAGTTCTAATGAAAAACTGTTTTTT. Combining the CDR3 with reference TRBV5-1 and TRBJ1-4 gives the whole variable domain KAGVTQTPRYLIKTRGQQVTLSCSPISGHRSVSWYQQTPGQGLQFLFEYFSETQRNKGNFPGRFSGRQFSNSRSEMNVSTLELGDSALYLCASSLGSSNEKLFFGSGTQLSVL.

Many counts were recorded for this clonotype. This chain uses TRBV25-1 with TRBJ2-3; perhaps D is TRBD1 or TRBD2 (5 bases each). From germline, CDR1 is MGHDK and CDR2 SYGVNS. V lost 3 bases and J lost 9, with 25 bases in between. The CDR3 sequence is 17 residues long. The CDR3 region has the DNA TGTGCCAGCAGTGAGCTCGGGGCAGGACCCCAACGTGGAACGCAGTATTTT. Translation gives CASSELGAGPQRGTQYF. Combining the CDR3 with reference TRBV25-1 and TRBJ2-3 gives the whole variable domain EADIYQTPRYLVIGTGKKITLECSQTMGHDKMYWYQQDPGMELHLIHYSYGVNSTEKGDLSSESTVSRIRTEHFPLTLESARPSHTSQYLCASSELGAGPQRGTQYFGPGTRLTVL.

At least ten counts were recorded for this clonotype. The rearrangement joins TRBV5-1 to TRBJ2-5, with TRBD2 matching 13 bases. The CDR3 has 17 residues. Germline CDR1 is SGHRS and CDR2 is YFSETQ. V trimming: 4 bases; J trimming: 5 bases; junction bases outside the gene matches: 11. CDR3 residues: CASSPGLAGVRRETQYF. The DNA for the CDR3 is TGCGCCAGCAGCCCCGGACTAGCGGGGGTAAGGAGGGAGACCCAGTACTTC.

In this sample, this clonotype turned up many times. The chain is built from TRBV5-6 and TRBJ2-7; D possibly uses TRBD1 or TRBD2 (5 bases each). This CDR3 is 15 amino acids long. Trimming left V 2 bases short and J 3 bases short, with 15 bases between. CDR1 and CDR2 (germline): SGHDT, YYEEEE. In nucleotides, the CDR3 is TGTGCCAGCAGCTTCCAGGGTACAGCGGACTACGAGCAGTACTTC. This sequence encodes CASSFQGTADYEQYF.

This clonotype was recorded a few times. This may arise from a read error, as a much more abundant clone is one base away. The V gene is TRBV20-1, the J gene TRBJ2-6; a weak D match, TRBD1 (5 bases). Germline CDR1 and CDR2: DFQATT and SNEGSKA (reference sequence). This CDR3 spans 14 amino acids. CDR3 sequence (DNA): TGCAGTGCTATCCGAGCCTCTGGGGCCAAAGTCCTGACTTTC. Translated, it gives CSAIRASGAKVLTF.

This clonotype was recorded at least ten times. The chain links TRBV28 to TRBJ1-2; D gene uncertain. The germline V gene encodes CDR1 MDHEN and CDR2 SYDVKM. V lost 10 bases and J 8 bases, leaving 11 bases between the germline ends. This CDR3 has 10 amino acids. The CDR3 DNA reads TGTGCCACCCTGGTTTGGGGCTACACCTTC. Residues: CATLVWGYTF.

The chain combines TRBV20-1 with TRBJ2-2; no reliable D call. The ends were cut back, 0 bases at V and 2 bases at J, with 10 bases in the middle. Germline CDR1 DFQATT, CDR2 SNEGSKA (reference sequence). The CDR3 is 15 amino acids. CDR3 DNA sequence: TGCAGTGCTAGAGATCAACTTACTAACACCGGGGAGCTGTTTTTT. Its translation: CSARDQLTNTGELFF.

This clonotype was seen only a few times. The chain recombines TRBV20-1 with TRBJ2-1; 9 bases align to TRBD2. The germline CDR1 and CDR2 sequences are DFQATT and SNEGSKA (reference sequence). This CDR3 is 14 amino acids long. V lost 5 bases and J lost 5; bases outside the gene matches: 7. CDR3 loop: CSAPLAGINNEQFF. The CDR3 DNA is TGCAGTGCTCCTCTAGCGGGGATAAACAATGAGCAGTTCTTC.

The rearrangement links TRBV20-1 to TRBJ1-2, with D hard to call. This CDR3 comprises 14 residues. V lost 1 base and J 6 bases, leaving 15 bases between the germline ends. Germline CDR1 is DFQATT and CDR2 is SNEGSKA (reference sequence). DNA for the CDR3: TGCAGTGCTAGAGGGCAGGAGATGTCTGATGGCTACACCTTC. Residues: CSARGQEMSDGYTF.

The sample holds many counts of this clonotype. This chain uses TRBV12-3 or TRBV12-4 with TRBJ1-1; TRBD1 matches 10 bases. With V trimmed by 8 bases and J by 6 bases, 3 bases remained unmatched. This CDR3 is built from 12 residues. The DNA of the CDR3 is TGTGCCAGCCGGGGGACAGGGGCTGAAGCTTTCTTT. It encodes CASRGTGAEAFF.

This clonotype occurred many times. Relative to the germline gene, one junction end is altered; a read error may explain this. The chain carries TRBV5-6 and TRBJ1-5; 7 bases fit TRBD1. From germline, CDR1 is SGHDT and CDR2 YYEEEE. This CDR3 spans 13 amino acids. CDR3 sequence: CASSSGTGQPQNF. DNA for the CDR3: TGTGCCAGCAGCTCAGGAACGGGACAGCCCCAGAATTTT.

The rearrangement links TRBV27 to TRBJ2-1; D remains ambiguous. The CDR3 contains 11 residues. V dropped 4 bases and J dropped 10 bases, with 8 bases sitting between them. Germline loops: CDR1 MNHEY, CDR2 SMNVEV (reference sequence). The CDR3 region is CASSYVDEQFF. The CDR3 bases are TGTGCCAGCAGTTATGTGGACGAGCAGTTCTTC.

The chain couples TRBV5-1 to TRBJ2-7, with a tentative D call TRBD1 (6 bases). V lost 0 bases and J 0 bases, leaving 10 bases between the germline ends. The CDR3 is made up of 15 amino acids. Germline CDR1 SGHRS, CDR2 YFSETQ. The CDR3 here is CASSLDGTLSYEQYF. The CDR3 coding sequence is TGCGCCAGCAGCTTGGATGGGACACTCTCCTACGAGCAGTACTTC.

The chain links TRBV6-5 to TRBJ2-5; D is possibly TRBD2 (6 bases). V lost 6 bases, J lost 2 bases, and 16 bases lay in between. CDR3 length: 15 residues. The germline V gene has CDR1 MNHEY and CDR2 SVGAGI. CDR3 loop: CASREGPVKQETQYF. In DNA form, the CDR3 reads TGTGCCAGCAGGGAGGGGCCGGTAAAACAAGAGACCCAGTACTTC.

This clonotype was observed a few times. V is TRBV20-1 and J is TRBJ1-1, with 7 bases lining up with TRBD1. The V segment lost 6 bases and the J segment 0 bases; nucleotides outside the gene matches: 7. This CDR3 spans 14 amino acids. Germline CDR1 reads DFQATT; CDR2 reads SNEGSKA (reference sequence). The CDR3 loop reads CSAVEGAMNTEAFF. The CDR3 bases are TGCAGTGCCGTAGAGGGGGCAATGAACACTGAAGCTTTCTTT.

This clonotype has at least ten counts. The chain joins TRBV24-1 to TRBJ2-7; no definite D call. The V end lost 10 bases, the J end lost 5 bases, and 17 bases lay between the germline ends. The germline gives CDR1 KGHDR, CDR2 SFDVKD. The CDR3 consists of 13 residues. CDR3 nucleotides: TGTGCCACACCGGATGGTCGTGTACACGAGCAGTACTTC. Translating it yields CATPDGRVHEQYF.

This clonotype came up many times. The chain recombines TRBV5-1 with TRBJ2-3; perhaps D is TRBD1 or TRBD2 (5 bases each). Germline V lookup: CDR1 SGHRS, CDR2 YFSETQ. Between the trimmed V and J ends, which lost 0 bases and 7 bases, there was a span of 6 bases. There are 12 residues in the CDR3. The CDR3, as DNA: TGCGCCAGCAGCTTGGGGGGGAATACGCAGTATTTT. This encodes CASSLGGNTQYF.